Below, 29 T cell receptor beta chains from the same sample are listed, as sequenced in a study of shared clonotypes between healthy human individuals. Assay: immunoSEQ multiplex PCR; the TCRdb copy retains only in-frame clones and omits some. The sample yields around 1,900,000 clones, roughly 95% seen once. Positive CCR7 selection of CD45RO-negative cells yielded the naive CD8 cells, and terminally differentiated effector memory CD45RA+ cells were excluded. The sequencing input was naive CD8+ T cells from PBMCs. All receptors come from a man between 18 and 35 years old in good health. Some clones in this sample may be carry-over from other donors' samples.

This rearrangement joins TRBV19 to TRBJ2-7, with TRBD2 matching 11 bases. Germline V gene data show CDR1 as LNHDA and CDR2 as SQIVND (reference sequence). J gave up 3 bases and V 10 bases, and 5 bases lay outside the gene matches. CDR3 length: 13 residues. The CDR3 DNA is TGTGCCACTCGACTAGCGGGAATCTACGAGCAGTACTTC. Translating gives CATRLAGIYEQYF.

The genes are TRBV7-9 and TRBJ2-1; a weak D match, TRBD1 (6 bases). This CDR3 contains 13 residues. The germline gives CDR1 SEHNR, CDR2 FQNEAQ (reference sequence). V dropped 1 base and J dropped 9 bases, with 10 bases sitting between them. The CDR3 sequence: CASSLVGDTEQFF. Written as DNA, the CDR3 is TGTGCCAGCAGCTTAGTCGGGGACACTGAGCAGTTCTTC.

The DNA of the CDR3 is TGTGCCAGCAGTAACGGCAGGGGCAATCAGCCCCAGCATTTT. Residues: CASSNGRGNQPQHF. The gene calls are TRBV28 and TRBJ1-5; the D gene is possibly TRBD1 (5 bases). Germline loops: CDR1 MDHEN, CDR2 SYDVKM. V was trimmed by 5 bases and J by 2 bases, leaving 10 bases between them. This CDR3 contains 14 residues. The whole variable domain, filled in from reference TRBV28 and TRBJ1-5, reads DVKVTQSSRYLVKRTGEKVFLECVQDMDHENMFWYRQDPGLGLRLIYFSYDVKMKEKGDIPEGYSVSREKKERFSLILESASTNQTSMYLCASSNGRGNQPQHFGDGTRLSIL.

The rearrangement uses TRBV7-9 and TRBJ1-2, with D unclear. Germline V gene sequence: CDR1 SEHNR, CDR2 FQNEAQ (reference sequence). This CDR3 contains 16 residues. The V end lost 5 bases, the J end lost 4 bases, and 20 bases lay between the germline ends. The CDR3 sequence: CASSPVGSWAFYGYTF. In DNA, the CDR3 is TGTGCCAGCAGCCCTGTGGGGTCGTGGGCCTTCTATGGCTACACCTTC.

The CDR3: CASSFPTGANYGYTF. CDR3 sequence (DNA): TGTGCCAGCAGCTTTCCGACAGGGGCTAACTATGGCTACACCTTC. The chain uses TRBV7-9 and TRBJ1-2; 8 bases match TRBD1. This CDR3 comprises 15 residues. Germline CDR1 and CDR2: SEHNR and FQNEAQ (reference sequence). Unmatched junction bases numbered 3, after V lost 3 bases and J lost 0 bases. Complete variable domain (other parts from reference TRBV7-9 and TRBJ1-2): DTGVSQNPRHKITKRGQNVTFRCDPISEHNRLYWYRQTLGQGPEFLTYFQNEAQLEKSRLLSDRFSAERPKGSFSTLEIQRTEQGDSAMYLCASSFPTGANYGYTFGSGTRLTVV.

The chain has TRBV5-1 and TRBJ2-1, with D uncertain. Trimming took 4 bases from V and 8 from J, leaving 16 bases between them. CDR1 and CDR2 (germline): SGHRS, YFSETQ. The CDR3 runs to 14 residues. The CDR3 DNA reads as TGCGCCAGCAGCCGAATGGCTAGGTCGGATGAGCAGTTCTTC. Encoded protein: CASSRMARSDEQFF.

For this clone: One end of the junction is discordant with germline, which a read error may explain. The same CDR3 arises from other DNA sequences in this sample as well. V usage is TRBV5-1 and J usage is TRBJ2-5, with D hard to call. Germline assignment: CDR1 SGHRS and CDR2 YFSETQ. This CDR3 has 14 residues. Written as DNA, the CDR3 is TGCGCCAGTAGCTTGCGTGGGTCAGCTGAGACCCAGTACTTC. This translates into CASSLRGSAETQYF.

This clone was seen just once. The V gene is TRBV10-3, the J gene TRBJ1-2; TRBD1 agrees at 9 bases. The J segment lost 8 bases and the V segment lost 6 bases, leaving 10 bases of the junction unmatched. The CDR3 has 14 amino acids. Germline CDR1 and CDR2: ENHRY and SYGVKD. CDR3 protein: CAIRGTGPHSGYTF. DNA for the CDR3: TGTGCCATCAGAGGGACAGGGCCTCACTCAGGCTACACCTTC.

The chain carries TRBV19 and TRBJ2-7, with 9 positions matching TRBD2. The CDR3 extends over 16 amino acids. Losses at the gene ends were 4 bases for V and 3 bases for J; bases not matched to a gene: 10. Looked up from germline, CDR1 is LNHDA and CDR2 is SQIVND (reference sequence). As DNA, the CDR3 is TGTGCCAGTAGTACCCAGGTTCCTAGCGGGATCTACGAGCAGTACTTC. It specifies CASSTQVPSGIYEQYF.

This chain connects TRBV13 to TRBJ1-3; a weak D match, TRBD1 (5 bases). Trimming left V 3 bases short and J 4 bases short, with 19 bases between. The CDR3 extends over 17 amino acids. Germline V gives CDR1 PRHDT, CDR2 FYEKMQ (reference sequence). The CDR3 region is CASSLRSGHAWGNTIYF. DNA for the CDR3: TGTGCCAGCAGCTTGCGGTCAGGGCATGCTTGGGGAAACACCATATATTTT.

This chain links TRBV7-9 with TRBJ2-7; 7 nucleotides align to TRBD2. The V gene end was trimmed by 8 bases and the J gene end by 6 bases; junction bases not matched to a gene: 10. From germline, CDR1 is SEHNR and CDR2 FQNEAQ (reference sequence). This CDR3 comprises 13 residues. CDR3 sequence (DNA): TGTGCCAGCCAAGCGGGAATTCAGCCCGAGCAGTACTTC. It specifies CASQAGIQPEQYF. Based on the CDR3 plus reference TRBV7-9 and TRBJ2-7, the full variable domain is DTGVSQNPRHKITKRGQNVTFRCDPISEHNRLYWYRQTLGQGPEFLTYFQNEAQLEKSRLLSDRFSAERPKGSFSTLEIQRTEQGDSAMYLCASQAGIQPEQYFGPGTRLTVT.

V gene TRBV27 combines with J gene TRBJ2-1, with 10 bases matching TRBD2. The V gene end was trimmed by 0 bases and the J gene end by 6 bases; junction bases not matched to a gene: 8. Germline CDR1 reads MNHEY; CDR2 reads SMNVEV (reference sequence). The CDR3 runs to 17 residues. This chain's CDR3 is CASSLSRLAGESNEQFF. CDR3 coding DNA: TGTGCCAGCAGTTTATCGAGGCTAGCGGGAGAAAGCAATGAGCAGTTCTTC.

J is TRBJ2-7 and V is TRBV6-5; D is possibly TRBD1 or TRBD2 (5 bases each). The CDR3 is made up of 14 amino acids. The V gene lost 0 bases and the J gene lost 3 bases, with 9 bases spanning the gap. CDR1 is MNHEY, CDR2 SVGAGI, per germline. This chain's CDR3 is CASSYSGDHYEQYF. The CDR3, as DNA: TGTGCCAGCAGTTACTCGGGGGACCACTACGAGCAGTACTTC.

The chain has TRBV30 and TRBJ2-3, with a tentative D call TRBD2 (6 bases). The germline V gene has CDR1 GTSNPN and CDR2 SVGIG (reference sequence). Trimming took off 3 bases at V and 4 bases at J, with 17 bases between the two ends. The CDR3 extends over 15 amino acids. The CDR3 region is CAWSGPGEFADTQYF. DNA of the CDR3: TGTGCCTGGAGCGGCCCGGGAGAGTTTGCAGATACGCAGTATTTT.

J is TRBJ2-7 and V is TRBV28; weak D call: TRBD2 (5 bases). The germline V and J ends were trimmed by 4 bases and 1 base, with 11 bases remaining between them. CDR1 and CDR2 (germline): MDHEN, SYDVKM. This CDR3 is 14 amino acids long. The CDR3 DNA is TGTGCCAGCAGTTCCGACGGGGAATCCTACGAGCAGTACTTC. Its protein is CASSSDGESYEQYF.

This clone was seen only a few times. The V gene is TRBV19, the J gene TRBJ2-7, with 12 bases identical to TRBD1. Unmatched junction bases numbered 5, after V lost 5 bases and J lost 6 bases. Per germline, CDR1 LNHDA and CDR2 SQIVND (reference sequence). The CDR3 has 14 amino acids. The CDR3 DNA follows: TGTGCCAGTAGTCCTGGGGACAGGGGGCGCGAGCAGTACTTC. Translation gives CASSPGDRGREQYF.

The chain links TRBV7-9 to TRBJ1-1; D possibly corresponds to TRBD1 (5 bases). CDR1 SEHNR and CDR2 FQNEAQ come from the germline V gene (reference sequence). Trimming took off 5 bases at V and 11 bases at J, with 24 bases between the two ends. This CDR3 is 15 amino acids long. The CDR3 reads CASSPRGVSANVAFF. The CDR3 nucleotides read TGTGCCAGCAGCCCCCGAGGGGTTTCGGCGAACGTGGCTTTCTTT. Full variable domain (missing parts from reference TRBV7-9 and TRBJ1-1): DTGVSQNPRHKITKRGQNVTFRCDPISEHNRLYWYRQTLGQGPEFLTYFQNEAQLEKSRLLSDRFSAERPKGSFSTLEIQRTEQGDSAMYLCASSPRGVSANVAFFGQGTRLTVV.

As for this clone: The same CDR3 arises from other DNA sequences in this sample as well. This chain joins TRBV6-4 and TRBJ2-6; no definite D call. Per the germline V gene, CDR1 is MRHNA and CDR2 is SNTAGT. The CDR3 spans 14 residues. V lost 2 bases to trimming and J lost 2 bases, with 4 bases between them. The CDR3 region has the DNA TGTGCCAGCAGTGACAGGGCTGGGGCCAACGTCCTGACTTTC. This sequence encodes CASSDRAGANVLTF.

V is TRBV10-3 and J is TRBJ2-7; D gene unclear. The CDR3 is made up of 11 amino acids. Germline loops: CDR1 ENHRY, CDR2 SYGVKD. The V gene lost 3 bases and the J gene lost 6 bases, with 6 bases spanning the gap. The CDR3 is CAISDRREQYF. The CDR3 DNA reads as TGTGCCATCAGTGACAGGCGCGAGCAGTACTTC.

V is TRBV28 and J is TRBJ2-7; D remains unclear. Germline CDR1 is MDHEN and CDR2 is SYDVKM. V was cut by 3 bases and J by 2 bases, with 11 bases left in between. The CDR3 runs to 14 residues. The CDR3 spells CASSLVAATYEQYF. The CDR3 DNA is TGTGCCAGCAGTTTGGTTGCGGCTACCTACGAGCAGTACTTC.

Of note for this clone: Other DNA sequences within the sample encode an identical CDR3. V is TRBV6-1 and J is TRBJ1-2, with D tentatively TRBD1 (5 bases). V lost 0 bases and J 2 bases, leaving 7 bases between the germline ends. The germline CDR1 and CDR2 sequences are MNHNS and SASEGT. The CDR3 consists of 14 residues. DNA for the CDR3: TGTGCCAGCAGTGAAGCAGGGGCCAACTATGGCTACACCTTC. Protein sequence: CASSEAGANYGYTF.

The V and J genes are TRBV19 and TRBJ2-1; tentative D call: TRBD1 (6 bases). Germline-derived CDR1 and CDR2 are LNHDA and SQIVND (reference sequence). This CDR3 has 16 amino acids. Trimming cost V 1 base and J 4 bases, with 14 bases left between them. The CDR3 loop reads CASSIVARGPYNEQFF. The CDR3 DNA follows: TGTGCCAGTAGTATAGTGGCCAGGGGACCATACAATGAGCAGTTCTTC.

The chain uses TRBV7-9 and TRBJ2-7, with 8 positions matching TRBD2. V dropped 5 bases and J dropped 7; count of bases not matched to a gene: 13. The germline V gene has CDR1 SEHNR and CDR2 FQNEAQ (reference sequence). The CDR3 is 15 residues long. The CDR3 loop reads CASSTWTSPGGEQYF. The CDR3 DNA follows: TGTGCCAGCAGCACGTGGACTAGCCCCGGGGGGGAGCAGTACTTC.

This chain uses TRBV15 with TRBJ1-2; D is ambiguous. This CDR3 spans 14 amino acids. V lost 5 bases and J lost 5, with 15 bases in between. Germline V gene sequence: CDR1 LNHNV, CDR2 YYDKDF (reference sequence). CDR3 region: CATSGRGMDYGYTF. CDR3 nucleotides: TGTGCCACCAGCGGGAGAGGTATGGATTATGGCTACACCTTC.

The gene calls are TRBV9 and TRBJ2-3; 7 bases line up with TRBD2. Germline CDR1 SGDLS, CDR2 YYNGEE. The CDR3 length is 15 residues. With 1 base clipped from V and 7 bases from J, the junction kept 9 bases outside the gene matches. The CDR3 DNA reads TGTGCCAGCAGCGTAATTGGCGGGAGTCGGAATACGCAGTATTTT. This translates into CASSVIGGSRNTQYF.

The rearrangement joins TRBV19 to TRBJ2-4; TRBD2 agrees at 11 bases. From germline, CDR1 is LNHDA and CDR2 SQIVND (reference sequence). The length of the CDR3 is 17 residues. V shed 6 bases and J 0 bases; nucleotides not matched to a gene: 7. CDR3 protein: CASRRGLAGLAKNIQYF. DNA for the CDR3: TGTGCCAGTAGACGCGGACTAGCGGGCCTAGCCAAAAACATTCAGTACTTC.

The chain recombines TRBV5-4 with TRBJ2-7; the D gene could be TRBD1 or TRBD2 (5 bases each). Trimming cost V 4 bases and J 1 base, with 15 bases left between them. Germline V gives CDR1 SGHNT, CDR2 YYREEE (reference sequence). This CDR3 has 15 amino acids. The CDR3 sequence: CASSEGPGISYEQYF. The CDR3 DNA is TGTGCCAGCAGCGAGGGACCGGGAATTTCCTACGAGCAGTACTTC. The full variable domain, with the rest looked up from reference TRBV5-4 and TRBJ2-7, is ETGVTQSPTHLIKTRGQQVTLRCSSQSGHNTVSWYQQALGQGPQFIFQYYREEENGRGNFPPRFSGLQFPNYSSELNVNALELDDSALYLCASSEGPGISYEQYFGPGTRLTVT.

The genes are TRBV27 and TRBJ2-5, with D perhaps matching TRBD1 or TRBD2 (5 bases each). From germline, CDR1 is MNHEY and CDR2 SMNVEV (reference sequence). Trimming cost V 0 bases and J 3 bases, with 14 bases left between them. This CDR3 region has 16 residues. CDR3 DNA sequence: TGTGCCAGCAGTTTATCCCCTGGGGCGGGCGAAGAGACCCAGTACTTC. Amino acids: CASSLSPGAGEETQYF.

The J gene is TRBJ2-1, the V gene TRBV19, with 10 positions matching TRBD2. The V and J ends lost 4 bases and 3 bases, in that order; junction bases with no gene match: 12. Germline V CDR1 and CDR2: LNHDA, SQIVND (reference sequence). CDR3 length: 18 residues. The chain's CDR3 is CASSTAGGRFIVYNEQFF. The CDR3 DNA is TGTGCCAGTAGTACAGCGGGAGGGAGGTTCATTGTCTACAATGAGCAGTTCTTC.